This T cell receptor beta chain was identified in a study of T cell responses to AZD1222 COVID-19 vaccine. The CDR3 loop spans 16 amino acids. Per germline, CDR1 SGHDT and CDR2 YYEEEE. V gave up 1 base and J gave up 7 bases, with 18 bases separating them. Remarks on this clone: The antigen remains undetermined.

The data were produced by immunoSEQ multiplex PCR, yet TCRdb's version contains in-frame clones alone and is incomplete. The profile shows about 160,000 clones, 92% of them singletons. The study's findings and limits: As reported, nearly half of all spike-specific TCRs target variant regions that are unmutated. The sample set comprised mostly white British donors with more females, and clonal diversity was possibly underestimated. Across the whole spike, CD4 TCRs peaked at regions 160-218 and 743-854.

This chain connects TRBV5-6 to TRBJ2-1; no reliable D call. This material consisted of peripheral blood, taken 28 days after the second AZD1222 dose. The clonotype was recovered from an adult who received the AZD1222 COVID-19 vaccine. The CDR3 region is CASSLLTFFMGNEQFF. For the CDR3, the DNA is TGTGCCAGCAGCTTGCTAACTTTTTTTATGGGGAATGAGCAGTTCTTC.